The 2 T cell receptor beta chains given below trace back to one sample, sequenced in a study of T cell responses to AZD1222 COVID-19 vaccine. The method was immunoSEQ multiplex PCR; TCRdb's version includes in-frame clones alone and lacks a portion of them. This table holds around 150,000 clones, about 90% found once. This specimen was peripheral blood, taken 28 days after the second AZD1222 dose. These receptors were taken from an adult who received the AZD1222 COVID-19 vaccine.

This sequence joins TRBV7-2 and TRBJ2-3, with 8 nucleotides matching TRBD1. Germline-derived CDR1 and CDR2 are SGHTA and FQGNSA. The CDR3 is 16 residues long. Trimming cost V 1 base and J 4 bases; bases outside gene matches: 7. CDR3 sequence (DNA): TGTGCCAGCAGCTTAGATAGGACAGGGCCCGCAGATACGCAGTATTTT. Its protein is CASSLDRTGPADTQYF.

This rearrangement joins TRBV30 to TRBJ1-1; no clear D gene. Per germline, CDR1 GTSNPN and CDR2 SVGIG (reference sequence). The CDR3 length is 14 residues. V lost 1 base, J lost 0 bases, and 9 bases lay in between. The CDR3 region has the DNA TGTGCCTGGAGTGCCACGGTGGTGAACACTGAAGCTTTCTTT. It is translated as CAWSATVVNTEAFF.